This T cell receptor (beta chain) was recovered during a study of T-cell memory formation after mild COVID-19 (dated by TCRdb to about 2021). Regarding the complete study: TCR sequence clusters from the two donors were found to be largely donor specific. T-cell clones expanding and contracting after mild COVID-19 in two donors were tracked by longitudinal TCRalpha and TCRbeta repertoire sequencing. Two young, previously healthy adult volunteers made up the cohort, one male and one female. Findings and caveats that apply to the study as a whole: Balanced CD4/CD8 phenotypes were observed for clones contracting from day 15 to 85, whereas a bias towards CD4+ was observed for a second wave of clones expanding from day 15 to 37. Whether the second-wave clones peaking on day 37 were SARS-CoV-2 specific was not confirmed. Only a couple of mild cases were covered by the study, and larger cohorts that include severe cases with pre-infection samples were considered necessary. Some responding clones were detected in pre-infection memory, suggesting pre-existing cross-reactive memory T cells joined the SARS-CoV-2 response. Contracting CD4+ clones appeared mostly in the CM and EM memory subsets, whereas CD8+ clones were enriched in EMRA.

Ficoll-Paque density gradient centrifugation was used to isolate PBMCs. V loses 0 bases at its end and J loses 9 bases; junction bases beyond the gene matches: 7. Taken from the germline V gene, the CDR1 and CDR2 loops are MGHRA and YSYEKL. Inclusive of the bounding cysteine and phenylalanine, the CDR3 is 15 residues long. CDR3 DNA is the only sequence kept; it has 45 bases, read in frame from the first base. Ten or more counts support this clonotype. No antigen is known for it. A read error may explain this, as a much larger clone is one base away. Sequenced on an Illumina NovaSeq 6000. TCRalpha and TCRbeta cDNA libraries were constructed by 5'RACE with constant-segment primers, with sample barcodes and unique molecular identifiers being introduced. RNA was extracted from every sample with Trizol reagent. Libraries were amplified in two PCR steps, with a second sample barcode and Illumina TruSeq adapters added in the second step. Sequencing of libraries was performed on an Illumina NovaSeq with 2 x 150 bp paired-end reads. Regarding the original processing steps: With migec v1.2.7, reads were demultiplexed and then collapsed into UMI-guided consensus sequences. Using mixcr v2.1.11, the UMI consensuses were aligned to TRA and TRB V and J templates and assembled into clonotypes. A clonotype was counted as expanded or contracted only if both edgeR and NoisET called the change significant, with noise models trained on biological replicates. edgeR calls used a false discovery rate-adjusted p below 0.01 and a log2 fold-change threshold of 1. As an exploratory analysis of dynamics, max-normalized trajectories of the 1000 most abundant clonotypes were examined by PCA with hierarchical clustering. Separately sequenced CD4+ and CD8+ repertoires were used to assign a CD4 or CD8 phenotype to each responding clone. The public sequencing data were trimmed at Q25 with fastp and processed into clonotypes with MiXCR by TCRdb, which kept only in-frame beta chains. Each record represents a unique CDR3 protein, reported with the most common genes and DNA among its rows. In this record, the V and J calls reflect TCRdb's handling and not the investigators' own analysis. This sample gives about 290,000 distinct CDR3 sequences in total; more than 15% of them show up just once. The ten largest clonotypes hold approximately 23% of the sample.

The rearrangement combines TRBV4-1 with TRBJ2-1, and 8 junction bases match TRBD2. Sequenced input: PBMCs or a T cell subset sorted from them (not recorded which). This sequence was found in a man aged 18 to 29 who had mild COVID-19 (a few samples of this study predate the infection). The sample titles of this study are shuffled in the database, so cell type and time point are left out; the donor was told from shared clones. The nucleotide sequence is TGCGCCAGCAGCCAAGAGTCCGGGGGGGCCGGTGAGCAGTTCTTC. The encoded protein is CASSQESGGAGEQFF.